The present entry profiles one T cell receptor (beta chain) with its context. Produced via immunoSEQ multiplex PCR; TCRdb's table is partial and in-frame only. The data hold around 340,000 clones, with about 86% observed a single time. The entry originates in a study of blood T cell repertoires in COVID-19. Looking at the study overall: Material from acute and convalescent COVID-19 was sourced from the United States, Italy and Spain. Sample material is recorded as cDNA or gDNA derived from T cells, B-cell-depleted T cells, or PBMCs.

The germline gives CDR1 SGHDN, CDR2 FVKESK. V was clipped by 4 bases and J by 7 bases; unmatched bases: 10. There are 15 residues in the CDR3. Study members were between about 18 and 95 years old and lived in approximately 25 US regions. Each participant's cohort was designated according to participant-reported clinical history. This receptor was identified in a woman in her forties with acute COVID-19. V usage is TRBV14 and J usage is TRBJ2-7; TRBD2 matches 10 bases. The sequencing input was PBMCs or T cells enriched from blood (not recorded which). As DNA, the CDR3 is TGTGCCAGCAGCCCCCTCCATAGCGGGAGGCGGGAGCAGTACTTC. This gives the protein CASSPLHSGRREQYF.